This TCR beta chain was sequenced in a study of CXCR3-negative and CXCR3-positive naive CD8 T cells. Study as a whole: The TRB read total, some 130 million, broke down to about 1.5 +/- 0.3 million reads per library.

UMI-labeled 5' RACE yielded the TRB cDNA libraries. TCRdb re-called the 5' RACE reads and shows each CDR3 protein once, DNA omitted. The listing contains tens of thousands of distinct CDR3 sequences. Naive CD8+ T cells displayed a CD45RO-CCR7+CD27+CD95- phenotype. From germline, CDR1 is MDHEN and CDR2 SYDVKM. CDR3 size: 14 residues. This rearrangement joins TRBV28 to TRBJ2-1; lacking DNA, the TRBD1 call made by TCRdb goes unchecked. The sequenced sample was naive CXCR3- CD8+ T cells from blood. Documented subset: CD45RO-CCR7+CD27+CD95- naive CD8+ T cells lacking CXCR3 (TNR3-). The receptor was derived from a human donor in good health. Some clones in this sample may be carry-over from other donors' samples. This chain's CDR3 is CASRGRQTYNEQFF.